This TCR beta chain emerged from a study of cytomegalovirus exposure and HLA in healthy donors. The table came from immunoSEQ multiplex PCR; TCRdb's copy has only in-frame clones and leaves some out. The table has more than 85,000 clones, approximately 95% seen once. V shed 5 bases and J shed 0 bases, with 11 bases lying between them. This CDR3 is 15 amino acids long. The germline V gene encodes CDR1 MNHEY and CDR2 SMNVEV (reference sequence). Study-level results: It was 150 to 200 TCR beta chains that were listed as cytomegalovirus-associated.

Remarks on this clone: What it binds is not known.

The sequence derives from a woman younger than 30 in good health and CMV-seronegative. The gene calls are TRBV27 and TRBJ1-5, with D unresolved. Sequences were obtained from PBMCs. The CDR3 sequence is CASSPFGSSNQPQHF. The CDR3 DNA reads as TGTGCCAGCAGTCCCTTCGGGTCTAGCAATCAGCCCCAGCATTTT.